This T cell receptor (beta chain) originates from a study of blood T cell repertoires in COVID-19. The CDR3 spans 12 residues. V gave up 5 bases and J gave up 19 bases; unmatched junction bases: 11. Germline CDR1 reads SGHNT; CDR2 reads YYREEE (reference sequence). The age range of participants was about 18 to 89 years, with residence in under 30 US areas. Original data processing: How many nucleated cells were present was estimated from reference gene primer amplification. Clones were read by immunoSEQ multiplex PCR, and TCRdb kept only the in-frame ones, dropping some. D and trimming come from the DNA, and the V and J calls and clone size come from that table. The data show approximately 470,000 clones, roughly 87% seen once.

This chain joins TRBV5-4 and TRBJ1-6, with TRBD1 matching 8 bases. Source material: PBMCs or T cells enriched from blood (not recorded which). The sequence came from a woman in her late teens or twenties who had recovered from COVID-19. Here the CDR3 DNA reads TGTGCCAGCAGTACCGACAGGGGAGGTTTACACTTT. Protein product: CASSTDRGGLHF.